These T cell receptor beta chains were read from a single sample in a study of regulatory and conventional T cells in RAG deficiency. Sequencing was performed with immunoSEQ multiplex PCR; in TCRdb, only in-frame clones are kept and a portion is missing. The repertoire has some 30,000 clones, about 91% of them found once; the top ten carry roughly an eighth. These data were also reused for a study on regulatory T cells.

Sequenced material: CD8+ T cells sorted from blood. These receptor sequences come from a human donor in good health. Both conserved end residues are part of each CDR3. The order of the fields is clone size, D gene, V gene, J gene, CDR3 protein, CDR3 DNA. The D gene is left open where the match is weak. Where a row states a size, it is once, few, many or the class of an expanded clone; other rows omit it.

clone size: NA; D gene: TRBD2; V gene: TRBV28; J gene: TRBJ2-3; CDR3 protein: CASSPLGLAGGPSTDTQYF; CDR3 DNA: TGTGCCAGCAGTCCCTTGGGACTAGCGGGAGGGCCTAGCACAGATACGCAGTATTTT
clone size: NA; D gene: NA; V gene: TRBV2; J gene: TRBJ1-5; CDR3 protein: CASSRTNNNQPQHF; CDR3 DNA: TGTGCCAGCAGTCGGACAAACAACAATCAGCCCCAGCATTTT
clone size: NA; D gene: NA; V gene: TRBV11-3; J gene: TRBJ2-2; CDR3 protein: CASSLDLGGANTGELFF; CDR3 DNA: TGTGCCAGCAGCTTAGATTTGGGGGGCGCGAACACCGGGGAGCTGTTTTTT
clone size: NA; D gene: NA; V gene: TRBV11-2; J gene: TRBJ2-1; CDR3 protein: CASSFWSGDLDNEQFF; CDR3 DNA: TGTGCCAGCAGCTTCTGGTCAGGGGATTTGGACAATGAGCAGTTCTTC
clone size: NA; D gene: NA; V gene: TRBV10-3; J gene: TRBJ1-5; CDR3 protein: CAISEPDSNQPQHF; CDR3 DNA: TGTGCCATCAGTGAGCCGGATAGCAATCAGCCCCAGCATTTT
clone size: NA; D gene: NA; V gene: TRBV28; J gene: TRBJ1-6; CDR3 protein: CASRSQQDYSYNSPLHF; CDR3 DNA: TGTGCCAGCAGATCCCAACAGGACTACTCCTATAATTCACCCCTCCACTTT
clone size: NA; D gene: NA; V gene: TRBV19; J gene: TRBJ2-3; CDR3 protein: CASSPDLADTQYF; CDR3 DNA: TGTGCCAGTAGCCCGGATTTGGCAGATACGCAGTATTTT
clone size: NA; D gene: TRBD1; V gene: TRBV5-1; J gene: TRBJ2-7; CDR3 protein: CASTPRVGTGALSYDEQYF; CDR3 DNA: TGCGCCAGCACACCACGAGTCGGGACAGGGGCCCTATCCTACGACGAGCAGTACTTC
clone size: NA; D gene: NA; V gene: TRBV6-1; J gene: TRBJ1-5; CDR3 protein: CASSEAGGRDQPQHF; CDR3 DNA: TGTGCCAGCAGTGAAGCCGGGGGGAGAGATCAGCCCCAGCATTTT
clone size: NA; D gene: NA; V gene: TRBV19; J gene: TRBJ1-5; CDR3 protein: CASSIRDTWETGNQPQHF; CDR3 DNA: TGTGCCAGTAGTATCCGGGACACCTGGGAAACGGGCAATCAGCCCCAGCATTTT
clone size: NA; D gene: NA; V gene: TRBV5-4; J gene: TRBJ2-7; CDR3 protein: CASSFGTRAYEQYF; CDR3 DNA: TGTGCCAGCAGCTTCGGGACAAGGGCATACGAGCAGTACTTC
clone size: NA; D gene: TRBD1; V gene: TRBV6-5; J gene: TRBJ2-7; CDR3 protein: CASSYSGDRAYEQYF; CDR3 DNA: TGTGCCAGCAGTTACTCAGGGGACAGGGCCTACGAGCAGTACTTC
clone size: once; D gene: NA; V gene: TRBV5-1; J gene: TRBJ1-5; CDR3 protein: CASSPSNRLRGPQHF; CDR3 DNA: TGCGCCAGCAGCCCCAGTAACCGGTTACGGGGGCCCCAGCATTTT
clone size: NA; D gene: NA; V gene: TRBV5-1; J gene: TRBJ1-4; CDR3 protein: CASSSLDSNEKLFF; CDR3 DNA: TGCGCCAGTAGCTCTCTAGACTCTAATGAAAAACTGTTTTTT
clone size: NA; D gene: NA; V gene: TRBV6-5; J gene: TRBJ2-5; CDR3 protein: CASSYSARGETQYF; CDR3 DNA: TGTGCCAGCAGTTACTCTGCGAGGGGGGAGACCCAGTACTTC
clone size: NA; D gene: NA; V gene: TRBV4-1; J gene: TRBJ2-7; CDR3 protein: CASSQDLADYEQYF; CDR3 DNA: TGCGCCAGCAGCCAAGATTTGGCGGACTACGAGCAGTACTTC
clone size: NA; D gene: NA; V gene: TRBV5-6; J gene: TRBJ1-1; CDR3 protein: CASSWSDMTEAFF; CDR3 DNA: TGTGCCAGCAGCTGGTCGGACATGACTGAAGCTTTCTTT
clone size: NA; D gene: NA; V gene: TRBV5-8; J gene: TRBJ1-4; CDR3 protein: CASSQGPLWEKLFF; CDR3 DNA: TGTGCCAGCAGCCAAGGACCCCTGTGGGAAAAACTGTTTTTT
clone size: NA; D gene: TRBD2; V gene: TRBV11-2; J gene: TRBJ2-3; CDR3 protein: CASSSVTSLTDTQYF; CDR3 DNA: TGTGCCAGCAGCTCGGTGACTAGCCTGACAGATACGCAGTATTTT
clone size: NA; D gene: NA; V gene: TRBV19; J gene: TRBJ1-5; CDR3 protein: CASSISWFGVYSNQPQHF; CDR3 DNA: TGTGCCAGTAGTATTAGTTGGTTCGGGGTTTATAGCAATCAGCCCCAGCATTTT
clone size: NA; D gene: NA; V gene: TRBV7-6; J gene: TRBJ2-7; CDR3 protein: CASSLEATSYEQYF; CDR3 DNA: TGTGCCAGCAGCTTAGAAGCGACCAGCTACGAGCAGTACTTC
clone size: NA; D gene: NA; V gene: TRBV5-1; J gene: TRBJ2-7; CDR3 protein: CASSLSSSAYEQYF; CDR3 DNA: TGCGCCAGCAGCTTGTCATCTTCGGCCTACGAGCAGTACTTC
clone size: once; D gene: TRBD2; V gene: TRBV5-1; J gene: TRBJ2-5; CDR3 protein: CASSRAGRGETQYF; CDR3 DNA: TGCGCCAGCAGCCGAGCGGGGCGCGGGGAGACCCAGTACTTC
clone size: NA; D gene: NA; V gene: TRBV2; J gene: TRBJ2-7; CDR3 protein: CASSEGGRYEQYF; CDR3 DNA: TGTGCCAGCAGTGAAGGGGGGCGGTACGAGCAGTACTTC
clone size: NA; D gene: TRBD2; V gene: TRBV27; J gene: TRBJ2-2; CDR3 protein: CASSLWGGNTGELFF; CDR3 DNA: TGTGCCAGCAGTTTATGGGGGGGTAACACCGGGGAGCTGTTTTTT
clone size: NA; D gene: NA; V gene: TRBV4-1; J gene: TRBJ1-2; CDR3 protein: CASSLTDTGEGYTF; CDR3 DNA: TGCGCCAGCAGCCTCACGGACACGGGTGAGGGCTACACCTTC
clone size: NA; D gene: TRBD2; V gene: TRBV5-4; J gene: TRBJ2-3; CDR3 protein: CASSERGDTQYF; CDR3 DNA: TGTGCCAGCAGCGAGCGGGGAGATACGCAGTATTTT
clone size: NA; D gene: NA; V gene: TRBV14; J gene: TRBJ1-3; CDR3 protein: CASSQDAVPISGSGNTIYF; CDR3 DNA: TGTGCCAGCAGCCAAGATGCGGTGCCCATATCGGGTTCTGGAAACACCATATATTTT
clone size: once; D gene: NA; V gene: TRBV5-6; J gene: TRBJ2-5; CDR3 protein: CASSSQEGPRGETQYF; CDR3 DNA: TGTGCCAGCAGCTCCCAGGAGGGACCTAGGGGAGAGACCCAGTACTTC
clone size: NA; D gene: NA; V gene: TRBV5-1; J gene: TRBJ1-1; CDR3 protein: CASSLEGNTEAFF; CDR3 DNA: TGCGCCAGCAGCTTGGAGGGAAACACTGAAGCTTTCTTT
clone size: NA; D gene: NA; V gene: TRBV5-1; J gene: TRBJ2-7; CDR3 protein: CASSLEQSYEQYF; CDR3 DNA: TGCGCCAGCAGCTTGGAACAGTCCTACGAGCAGTACTTC
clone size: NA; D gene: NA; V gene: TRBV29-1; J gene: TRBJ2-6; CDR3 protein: CSVEGGYGSSGANVLTF; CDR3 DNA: TGCAGCGTTGAAGGGGGTTACGGAAGCTCTGGGGCCAACGTCCTGACTTTC
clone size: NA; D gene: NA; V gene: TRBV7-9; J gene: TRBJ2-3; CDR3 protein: CASSFYSEDTQYF; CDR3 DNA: TGTGCCAGCAGCTTTTACTCTGAGGATACGCAGTATTTT
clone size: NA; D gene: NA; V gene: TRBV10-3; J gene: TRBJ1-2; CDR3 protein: CAISEKQDGGYTF; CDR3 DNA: TGTGCCATCAGTGAGAAACAGGACGGTGGCTACACCTTC
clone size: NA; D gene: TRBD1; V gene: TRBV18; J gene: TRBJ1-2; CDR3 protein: CASSPRQGQNHYGYTF; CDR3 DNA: TGTGCCAGCTCACCACGACAGGGTCAAAACCACTATGGCTACACCTTC
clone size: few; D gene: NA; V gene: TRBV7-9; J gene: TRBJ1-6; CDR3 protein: CASSLVTGQNSPLHF; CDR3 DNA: TGTGCCAGCAGCTTAGTAACCGGACAGAATTCACCCCTCCACTTT
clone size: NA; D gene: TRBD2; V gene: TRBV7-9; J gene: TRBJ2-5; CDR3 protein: CASSFGLAGLQETQYF; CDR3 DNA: TGTGCCAGCAGCTTTGGTCTAGCGGGACTCCAAGAGACCCAGTACTTC
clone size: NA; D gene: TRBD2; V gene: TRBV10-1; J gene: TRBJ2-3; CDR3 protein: CASSSSGESTDTQYF; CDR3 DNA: TGCGCCAGCAGTTCTAGCGGGGAAAGCACAGATACGCAGTATTTT
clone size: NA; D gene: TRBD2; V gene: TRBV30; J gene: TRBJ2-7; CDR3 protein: CAWMKTGGSYEQYF; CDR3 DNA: TGTGCCTGGATGAAAACGGGGGGCTCCTACGAGCAGTACTTC
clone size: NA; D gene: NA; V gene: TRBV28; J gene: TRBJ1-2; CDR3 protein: CASTTLGAGVGSNYGYTF; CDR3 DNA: TGTGCCAGCACCACCCTCGGGGCAGGGGTAGGCAGTAACTATGGCTACACCTTC
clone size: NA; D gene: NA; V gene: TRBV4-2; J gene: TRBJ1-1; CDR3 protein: CASSLQGPTEAFF; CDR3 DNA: TGTGCCAGCAGCCTACAGGGACCCACTGAAGCTTTCTTT
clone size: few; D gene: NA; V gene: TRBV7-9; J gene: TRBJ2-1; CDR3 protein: CASSPPRGPRMEGNEQFF; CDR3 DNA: TGTGCCAGCAGCCCACCCCGGGGACCTAGAATGGAAGGCAATGAGCAGTTCTTC
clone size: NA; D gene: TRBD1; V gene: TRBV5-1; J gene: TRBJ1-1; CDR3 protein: CASSGGDSLNTEAFF; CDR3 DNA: TGCGCCAGCAGCGGGGGGGACAGCCTGAACACTGAAGCTTTCTTT
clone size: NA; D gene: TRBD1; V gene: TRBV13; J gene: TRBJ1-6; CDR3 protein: CASSSGQGPSPLHF; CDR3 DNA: TGTGCCAGCAGCTCGGGACAGGGCCCATCACCCCTCCACTTT
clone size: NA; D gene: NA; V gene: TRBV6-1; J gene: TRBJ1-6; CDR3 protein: CASRGDWNSPLHF; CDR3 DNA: TGTGCCAGCCGGGGGGATTGGAATTCACCCCTCCACTTT
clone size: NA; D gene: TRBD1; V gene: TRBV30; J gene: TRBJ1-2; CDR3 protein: CAWSGTGYGYTF; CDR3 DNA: TGTGCCTGGAGTGGGACAGGCTATGGCTACACCTTC
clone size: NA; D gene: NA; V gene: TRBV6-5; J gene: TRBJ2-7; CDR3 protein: CASSPDQGGEQYF; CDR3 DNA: TGTGCCAGCAGTCCCGACCAGGGTGGTGAGCAGTACTTC
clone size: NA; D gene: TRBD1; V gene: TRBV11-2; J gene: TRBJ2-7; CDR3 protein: CASSQARDRRTYEQYF; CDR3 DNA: TGTGCCAGCAGCCAAGCCCGGGACAGGCGTACCTACGAGCAGTACTTC
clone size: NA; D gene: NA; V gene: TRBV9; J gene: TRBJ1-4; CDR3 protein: CASSVDRTENEKLFF; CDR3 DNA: TGTGCCAGCAGCGTCGACCGGACAGAGAATGAAAAACTGTTTTTT
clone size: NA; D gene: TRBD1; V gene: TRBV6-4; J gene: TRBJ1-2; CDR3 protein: CASRLRDRAAYYGYTF; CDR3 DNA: TGTGCCAGCAGGCTCCGGGACAGGGCTGCTTACTATGGCTACACCTTC
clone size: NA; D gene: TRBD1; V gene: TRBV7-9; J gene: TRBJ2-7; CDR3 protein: CASSSDRVLPYEQYF; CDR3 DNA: TGTGCCAGCAGCTCAGACAGGGTATTACCCTACGAGCAGTACTTC